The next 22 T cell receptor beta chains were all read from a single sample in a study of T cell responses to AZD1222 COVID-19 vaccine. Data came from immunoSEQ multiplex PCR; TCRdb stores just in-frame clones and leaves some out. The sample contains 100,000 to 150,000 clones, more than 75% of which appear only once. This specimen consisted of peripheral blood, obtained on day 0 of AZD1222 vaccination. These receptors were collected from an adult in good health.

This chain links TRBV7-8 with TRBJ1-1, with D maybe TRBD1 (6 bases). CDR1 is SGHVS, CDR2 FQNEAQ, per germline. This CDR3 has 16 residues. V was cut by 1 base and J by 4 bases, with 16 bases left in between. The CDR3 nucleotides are TGTGCCAGCAGCTTAGGTAGGGGGGGGAGAGGCACTGAAGCTTTCTTT. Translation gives CASSLGRGGRGTEAFF. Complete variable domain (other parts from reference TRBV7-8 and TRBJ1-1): GAGVSQSPRYKVAKRGQDVALRCDPISGHVSLFWYQQALGQGPEFLTYFQNEAQLDKSGLPSDRFFAERPEGSVSTLKIQRTQQEDSAVYLCASSLGRGGRGTEAFFGQGTRLTVV.

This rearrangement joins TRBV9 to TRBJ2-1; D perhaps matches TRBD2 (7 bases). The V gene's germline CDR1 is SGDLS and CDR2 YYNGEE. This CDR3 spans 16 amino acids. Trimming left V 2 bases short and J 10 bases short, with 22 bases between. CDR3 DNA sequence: TGTGCCAGCAGCGTCGCGGGGGACACCAGTTATCGAGAGCAGTTCTTC. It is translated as CASSVAGDTSYREQFF.

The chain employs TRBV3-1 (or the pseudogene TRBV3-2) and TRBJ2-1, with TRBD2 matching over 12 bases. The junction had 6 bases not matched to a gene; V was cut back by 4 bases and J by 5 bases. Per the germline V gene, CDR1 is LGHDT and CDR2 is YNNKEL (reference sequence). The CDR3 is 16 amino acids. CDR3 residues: CASSLASGGGHNEQFF. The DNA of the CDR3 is TGTGCCAGCAGCCTTGCTAGCGGGGGGGGGCACAATGAGCAGTTCTTC.

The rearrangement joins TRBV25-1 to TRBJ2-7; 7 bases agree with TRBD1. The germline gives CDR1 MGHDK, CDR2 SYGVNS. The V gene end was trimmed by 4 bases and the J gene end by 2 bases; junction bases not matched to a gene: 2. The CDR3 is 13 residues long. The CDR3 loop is CASSVTGTYEQYF. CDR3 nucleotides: TGTGCCAGCAGTGTGACAGGGACCTACGAGCAGTACTTC.

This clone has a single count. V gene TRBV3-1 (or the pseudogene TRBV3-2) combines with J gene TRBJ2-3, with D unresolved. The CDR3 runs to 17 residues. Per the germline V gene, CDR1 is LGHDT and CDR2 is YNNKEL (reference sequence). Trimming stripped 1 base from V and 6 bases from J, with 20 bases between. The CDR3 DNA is TGTGCCAGCAGCCAAGTGAGGCGTAGACCTGATGAGGATACGCAGTATTTT. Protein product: CASSQVRRRPDEDTQYF.

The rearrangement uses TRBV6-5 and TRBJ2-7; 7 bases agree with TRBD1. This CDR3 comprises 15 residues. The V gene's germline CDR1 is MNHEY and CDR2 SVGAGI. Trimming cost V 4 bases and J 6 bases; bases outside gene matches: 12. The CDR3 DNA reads TGTGCCAGCAGTTCCAGGCAGGGGGTTTCCGGCGAGCAGTACTTC. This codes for CASSSRQGVSGEQYF.

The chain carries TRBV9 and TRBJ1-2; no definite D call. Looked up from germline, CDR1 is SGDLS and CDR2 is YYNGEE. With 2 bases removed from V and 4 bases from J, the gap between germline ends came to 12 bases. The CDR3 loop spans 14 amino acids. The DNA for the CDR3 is TGTGCCAGCAGCGTCCGGACTGATCCCTATGGCTACACCTTC. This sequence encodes CASSVRTDPYGYTF.

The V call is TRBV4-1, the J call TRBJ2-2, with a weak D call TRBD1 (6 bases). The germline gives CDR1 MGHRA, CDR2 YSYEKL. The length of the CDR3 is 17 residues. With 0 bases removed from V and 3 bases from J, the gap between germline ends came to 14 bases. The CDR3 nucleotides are TGCGCCAGCAGCCAAGATCCAGGGGCGCGGGACACCGGGGAGCTGTTTTTT. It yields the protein CASSQDPGARDTGELFF.

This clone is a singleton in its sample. CDR3 loop: CASSLFPTVSGNTIYF. The CDR3 DNA reads TGTGCCAGCAGCTTATTCCCGACTGTCTCTGGAAACACCATATATTTT. The rearrangement joins TRBV7-2 to TRBJ1-3; no definite D call. V gave up 2 bases and J gave up 0 bases, with 11 bases separating them. The length of the CDR3 is 16 residues. Germline V gives CDR1 SGHTA, CDR2 FQGNSA.

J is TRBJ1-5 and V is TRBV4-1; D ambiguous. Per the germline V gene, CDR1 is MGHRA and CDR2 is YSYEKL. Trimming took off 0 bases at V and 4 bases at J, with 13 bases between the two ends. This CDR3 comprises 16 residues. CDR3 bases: TGCGCCAGCAGCCAAGAAGGGCTGCCGGGGAATCAGCCCCAGCATTTT. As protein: CASSQEGLPGNQPQHF.

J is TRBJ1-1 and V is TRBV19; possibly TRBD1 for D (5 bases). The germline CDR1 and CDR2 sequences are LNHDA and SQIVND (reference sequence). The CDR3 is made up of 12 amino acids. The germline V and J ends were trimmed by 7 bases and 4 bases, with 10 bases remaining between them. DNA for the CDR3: TGTGCCAGTACCCGGGGGGTCACTGAAGCTTTCTTT. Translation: CASTRGVTEAFF.

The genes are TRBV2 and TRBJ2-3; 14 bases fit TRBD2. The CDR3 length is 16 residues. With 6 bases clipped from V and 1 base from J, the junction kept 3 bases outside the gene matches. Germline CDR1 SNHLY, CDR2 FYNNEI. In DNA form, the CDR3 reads TGTGCCAGCAGGGGGGGACTAGCGGGAGGCACAGATACGCAGTATTTT. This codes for CASRGGLAGGTDTQYF.

The CDR3 spells CASSSAYRGTDGELFF. The CDR3 DNA sequence: TGTGCCAGCAGCTCAGCCTACAGGGGGACGGACGGGGAGCTGTTTTTT. The rearrangement uses TRBV11-1 and TRBJ2-2; 8 bases are a match to TRBD1. V was pared by 4 bases and J by 7 bases, with 11 bases of the junction left unmatched. CDR3 length: 16 residues. Germline loops: CDR1 SGHAT, CDR2 FQDESV (reference sequence). Supplemented by reference TRBV11-1 and TRBJ2-2, the full variable domain reads EAEVAQSPRYKITEKSQAVAFWCDPISGHATLYWYRQILGQGPELLVQFQDESVVDDSQLPKDRFSAERLKGVDSTLKIQPAELGDSAMYLCASSSAYRGTDGELFFGEGSRLTVL.

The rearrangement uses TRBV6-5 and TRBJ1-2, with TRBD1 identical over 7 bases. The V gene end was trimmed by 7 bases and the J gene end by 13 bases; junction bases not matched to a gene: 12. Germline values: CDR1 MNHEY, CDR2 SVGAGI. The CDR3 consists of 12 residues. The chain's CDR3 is CASTRGTDGSTF. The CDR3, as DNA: TGTGCCAGCACTAGGGGGACAGACGGTAGCACCTTC.

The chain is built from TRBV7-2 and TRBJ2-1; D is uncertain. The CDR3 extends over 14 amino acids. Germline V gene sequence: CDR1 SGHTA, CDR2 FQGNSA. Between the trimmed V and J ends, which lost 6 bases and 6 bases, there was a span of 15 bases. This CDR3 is CASSSMPTSNEQFF. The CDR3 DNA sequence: TGTGCCAGCAGTTCGATGCCGACCTCCAATGAGCAGTTCTTC.

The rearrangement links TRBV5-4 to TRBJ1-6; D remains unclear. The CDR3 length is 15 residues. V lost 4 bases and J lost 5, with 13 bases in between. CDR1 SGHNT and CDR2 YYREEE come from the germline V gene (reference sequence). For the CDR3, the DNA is TGTGCCAGCAGCCCAGGATGGGGTGATAATTCACCCCTCCACTTT. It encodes CASSPGWGDNSPLHF.

The CDR3 sequence is CATSRDRTSGRTEAFF. The CDR3 DNA follows: TGTGCCACCAGCAGAGATCGGACCTCGGGGAGGACTGAAGCTTTCTTT. The chain joins TRBV15 to TRBJ1-1, with D unclear. The CDR3 is 16 residues long. V was shortened by 0 bases and J by 5 bases, with 16 bases between the two germline ends. The germline gives CDR1 LNHNV, CDR2 YYDKDF (reference sequence). The full variable domain, completed using reference TRBV15 and TRBJ1-1, is DAMVIQNPRYQVTQFGKPVTLSCSQTLNHNVMYWYQQKSSQAPKLLFHYYDKDFNNEADTPDNFQSRRPNTSFCFLDIRSPGLGDTAMYLCATSRDRTSGRTEAFFGQGTRLTVV.

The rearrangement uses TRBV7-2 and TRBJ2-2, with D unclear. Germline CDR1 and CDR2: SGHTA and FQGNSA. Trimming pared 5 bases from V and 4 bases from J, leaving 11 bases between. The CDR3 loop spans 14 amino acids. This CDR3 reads CASSLRRVTGELFF. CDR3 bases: TGTGCCAGCAGCCTCCGACGGGTCACCGGGGAGCTGTTTTTT.

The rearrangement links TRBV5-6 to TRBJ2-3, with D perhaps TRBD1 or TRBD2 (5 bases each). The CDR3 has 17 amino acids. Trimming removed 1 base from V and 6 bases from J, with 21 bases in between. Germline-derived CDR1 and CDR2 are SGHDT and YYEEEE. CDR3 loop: CASSLLVGPPEGDTQYF. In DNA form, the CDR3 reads TGTGCCAGCAGCTTGCTTGTGGGACCCCCCGAAGGGGATACGCAGTATTTT.

The CDR3 nucleotides read TGTGCCAGCAGTGAGCGTACCGGACAGCCATACGAGCAGTACTTC. Protein product: CASSERTGQPYEQYF. The chain combines TRBV6-1 with TRBJ2-7; D possibly corresponds to TRBD1 (6 bases). Between the trimmed V and J ends, which lost 3 bases and 4 bases, there was a span of 16 bases. The CDR3 contains 15 residues. Germline V gives CDR1 MNHNS, CDR2 SASEGT.

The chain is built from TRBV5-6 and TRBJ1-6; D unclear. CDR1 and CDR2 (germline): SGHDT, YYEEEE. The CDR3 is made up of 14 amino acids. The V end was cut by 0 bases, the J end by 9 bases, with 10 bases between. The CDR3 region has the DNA TGTGCCAGCAGCTTGGCGGGGAGTGGTTCACCCCTCCACTTT. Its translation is CASSLAGSGSPLHF. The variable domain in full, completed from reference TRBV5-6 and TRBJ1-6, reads DAGVTQSPTHLIKTRGQQVTLRCSPKSGHDTVSWYQQALGQGPQFIFQYYEEEERQRGNFPDRFSGHQFPNYSSELNVNALLLGDSALYLCASSLAGSGSPLHFGNGTRLTVT.

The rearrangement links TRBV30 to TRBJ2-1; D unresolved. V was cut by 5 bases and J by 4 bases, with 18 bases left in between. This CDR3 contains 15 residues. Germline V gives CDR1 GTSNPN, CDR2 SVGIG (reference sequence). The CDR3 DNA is TGTGCCTGGTCTCCCTGGGGTAGAACATACAATGAGCAGTTCTTC. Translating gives CAWSPWGRTYNEQFF. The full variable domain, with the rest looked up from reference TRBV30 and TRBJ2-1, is SQTIHQWPATLVQPVGSPLSLECTVEGTSNPNLYWYRQAAGRGLQLLFYSVGIGQISSEVPQNLSASRPQDRQFILSSKKLLLSDSGFYLCAWSPWGRTYNEQFFGPGTRLTVL.